What follows is one T cell receptor (beta chain) and its context. Its antigen is currently unknown. These data come from a study of cytomegalovirus exposure and HLA in healthy donors. Study-wide background: Genotyping of more than 300 donors showed that 70% to 90% belonged to the Caucasian-associated ancestry cluster.

This PCR relied on a set of 60 Vbeta primers and 13 Jbeta primers. TCRdb's table, derived via immunoSEQ multiplex PCR, lists solely in-frame clones and lacks some. The table records approximately 110,000 clones, around four fifths of them present only once. The study, taken as a whole, reports: Overall, roughly 160 TCR beta chains were annotated as cytomegalovirus-associated. A later analysis showed that HLA-associated TCR beta chains had undergone more clonal expansion than equally common others.

Trimming took 7 bases from V and 6 from J, leaving 16 bases between them. The germline V gene has CDR1 MNHNS and CDR2 SASEGT. The CDR3 sequence is 15 residues long. Sequenced sample: PBMCs. The clonotype comes from a man between 25 and 39 years old in good health and CMV-seronegative. V and J are TRBV6-1 and TRBJ1-6; possible D gene TRBD1, 5 bases. The CDR3 protein is CASIATAGANSPLHF. Here the CDR3 DNA reads TGTGCCAGCATAGCGACAGCGGGAGCTAATTCACCCCTCCACTTT.